Each of the 9 T cell receptor beta chains below was sequenced from the same sample in a study of CD4 T cells in relation to SARS-CoV-2 and coronaviruses (dated by TCRdb to the early 2020s). CD4+ T cells from unexposed donors were collected before the COVID-19 pandemic (2011-2018). Receptor amplification or capture employed the immunoSEQ multiplex PCR assay. TCRdb's version of the immuneACCESS table is confined to in-frame rearrangements and falls short of the full clone set. An unresolved V gene accounts for under half of the shortfall where checked; the remainder is of unknown origin. This sample has approximately 64,000 clones in its table, and about 94% of those were observed once. The ten biggest clones cover roughly 0.14% of the sample. The specimen was naive CD4+ T cells from PBMCs. According to the study, the label for this sample's cell subset or site signals: naive CD4+ T cells isolated by negative enrichment. Receptor source: a human donor in good health.

J is TRBJ1-1 and V is TRBV19; D not certain. Germline lookup yields CDR1 LNHDA and CDR2 SQIVND (reference sequence). The CDR3 contains 14 residues. Trimming stripped 4 bases from V and 1 base from J, with 10 bases between. Here the CDR3 reads CASSTPGRNTEAFF. The DNA of the CDR3 is TGTGCCAGTAGTACCCCGGGCAGGAACACTGAAGCTTTCTTT.

The chain joins TRBV21-1 to TRBJ2-3; TRBD1 was called by the table and not checked on the DNA. TRBV21-1 is noted as a pseudogene. The CDR3 loop spans 18 amino acids. The CDR3 protein is CASSPKDRVGSSTDTQYF. DNA for the CDR3: TGTGCCAGCAGCCCAAAGGACAGGGTAGGCTCTAGCACAGATACGCAGTATTTT.

The chain is built from TRBV2 and TRBJ2-7; 10 bases agree with TRBD1. Germline CDR1 SNHLY, CDR2 FYNNEI. This CDR3 comprises 15 residues. Trimming removed 6 bases from V and 6 bases from J; junction bases left unmatched: 11. The CDR3 bases are TGTGCCAGCAGAAAAGACAGGGGGCTCCATGTCGAGCAGTACTTC. Translation: CASRKDRGLHVEQYF.

The V gene is TRBV9, the J gene TRBJ2-1; D is perhaps TRBD2 (5 bases). This CDR3 has 15 residues. Germline-derived CDR1 and CDR2 are SGDLS and YYNGEE. The V gene lost 4 bases and the J gene lost 4 bases, with 15 bases spanning the gap. The CDR3 region is CASSPRGKSYNEQFF. CDR3 coding DNA: TGTGCCAGCAGCCCCCGGGGAAAGTCATACAATGAGCAGTTCTTC.

This rearrangement joins TRBV7-2 to TRBJ1-1; D gene ambiguous. V was shortened by 1 base and J by 1 base, with 7 bases between the two germline ends. Germline CDR1 reads SGHTA; CDR2 reads FQGNSA. CDR3 length: 14 residues. This chain's CDR3 is CASSLGRWNTEAFF. DNA for the CDR3: TGTGCCAGCAGCTTAGGCCGGTGGAACACTGAAGCTTTCTTT.

This chain joins TRBV10-1 and TRBJ2-7, with 9 bases matching TRBD2. Germline V gene data show CDR1 as WNHNN and CDR2 as SYGVQD (reference sequence). Germline trimming cut 2 bases from V and 5 bases from J; bases unmatched to any gene: 10. The CDR3 is 16 residues long. CDR3 in amino acids: CASSEKTGLAIHEQYF. DNA for the CDR3: TGCGCCAGCAGTGAGAAGACCGGACTAGCGATCCACGAGCAGTACTTC.

This chain's CDR3 is CASSLRRGLAGAGTDTQYF. CDR3 bases: TGTGCCAGCAGCTTACGTCGGGGACTAGCGGGAGCAGGCACAGATACGCAGTATTTT. This rearrangement joins TRBV7-8 to TRBJ2-3; TRBD2 aligns across 14 bases. The CDR3 spans 19 residues. Germline CDR1 is SGHVS and CDR2 is FQNEAQ. After removal of 2 bases from V and 1 base from J, the junction contained 8 bases not matched to a gene.

This rearrangement joins TRBV24-1 to TRBJ2-7; D is unresolved. V was trimmed by 9 bases and J by 0 bases, leaving 14 bases between them. CDR1 KGHDR and CDR2 SFDVKD come from the germline V gene. The CDR3 runs 14 residues. The chain's CDR3 is CATAMSGSSYEQYF. The CDR3 DNA sequence: TGTGCCACCGCGATGAGTGGTAGCTCCTACGAGCAGTACTTC.

The rearrangement uses TRBV7-9 and TRBJ1-1, with unresolved D. The germline gives CDR1 SEHNR, CDR2 FQNEAQ (reference sequence). This CDR3 has 13 amino acids. Trimming took 8 bases from V and 8 from J, leaving 18 bases between them. CDR3: CASGQTPDWEAFF. CDR3 sequence (DNA): TGTGCCAGCGGCCAAACCCCGGACTGGGAAGCTTTCTTT.